Below, one TCR beta chain is given with its context. The source of the sample is a study of blood T cell repertoires in COVID-19. Study-wide background: PBMCs, B-cell-depleted T cells, or T cells provided the cDNA or gDNA that made up the material.

TCRdb's copy holds only in-frame clones and misses some; the assay was immunoSEQ multiplex PCR. The data show approximately 250,000 clones, around 86% seen once. This CDR3 has 13 residues. The V end was cut by 3 bases, the J end by 3 bases, with 9 bases between. Germline V CDR1 and CDR2: SGHRS, YFSETQ. J is TRBJ1-1 and V is TRBV5-1, with D possibly matching TRBD1 (6 bases). The TCR was taken from a young man who had recovered from COVID-19. The sample comprised peripheral blood. CDR3 sequence: CASSYRVDTEAFF. DNA of the CDR3: TGCGCCAGCAGCTACAGGGTGGACACTGAAGCTTTCTTT.